A selection of T cell receptor beta chains follows, all from one sample in a study of shared clonotypes between healthy human individuals. The method was immunoSEQ multiplex PCR; TCRdb's version includes in-frame clones alone and lacks a portion of them. The table lists 1,400,000 or so clones, less than 99% of them singletons. Sequenced material: naive CD4+ T cells sorted from blood. The receptors stem from a man aged 30 to 39 in good health. CDR3s include the opening cysteine and the closing phenylalanine or tryptophan. The order of the fields is CDR3 protein, CDR3 DNA, J gene, clone size, V gene, D gene. D genes are given only for firm matches. Size is stated for part of the rows, as once, few or many counts, or as a class when the clone is expanded.

CDR3 protein: CASSGGGLVQETQYF; CDR3 DNA: TGTGCCAGCAGCGGAGGGGGACTAGTCCAAGAGACCCAGTACTTC; J gene: TRBJ2-5; clone size: .; V gene: TRBV9; D gene: TRBD2
CDR3 protein: CAISEPHGGFKTGELFF; CDR3 DNA: TGTGCCATCAGTGAGCCACATGGTGGGTTTAAGACCGGGGAGCTGTTTTTT; J gene: TRBJ2-2; clone size: .; V gene: TRBV10-3; D gene: .
CDR3 protein: CASSEVAWGSPYEQYF; CDR3 DNA: TGTGCCAGCAGTGAAGTGGCCTGGGGCAGTCCGTACGAGCAGTACTTC; J gene: TRBJ2-7; clone size: .; V gene: TRBV6-1; D gene: .
CDR3 protein: CASSDWPGQGYNQPQHF; CDR3 DNA: TGTGCCAGCAGTGATTGGCCAGGACAGGGGTACAATCAGCCCCAGCATTTT; J gene: TRBJ1-5; clone size: .; V gene: TRBV6-1; D gene: TRBD1
CDR3 protein: CASSLVSGTYEQYF; CDR3 DNA: TGCGCCAGCAGCTTGGTGTCCGGGACCTACGAGCAGTACTTC; J gene: TRBJ2-7; clone size: once; V gene: TRBV5-1; D gene: .
CDR3 protein: CASSTRTGGDTEAFF; CDR3 DNA: TGTGCCAGTAGTACCCGGACAGGGGGCGACACTGAAGCTTTCTTT; J gene: TRBJ1-1; clone size: .; V gene: TRBV19; D gene: TRBD1
CDR3 protein: CASSYTGISTQYF; CDR3 DNA: TGTGCCAGCAGTTACACCGGGATCTCTACGCAGTATTTT; J gene: TRBJ2-3; clone size: .; V gene: TRBV28; D gene: .
CDR3 protein: CASSLGTQPQHF; CDR3 DNA: TGTGCCAGCAGCTTAGGTACTCAGCCCCAGCATTTT; J gene: TRBJ1-5; clone size: .; V gene: TRBV7-9; D gene: .
CDR3 protein: CASSILGEAHYEQYF; CDR3 DNA: TGTGCCAGTAGTATACTGGGGGAGGCCCACTACGAGCAGTACTTC; J gene: TRBJ2-7; clone size: .; V gene: TRBV19; D gene: .
CDR3 protein: CASRVAGTNTGELFF; CDR3 DNA: TGTGCCAGCAGGGTAGCGGGGACGAACACCGGGGAGCTGTTTTTT; J gene: TRBJ2-2; clone size: .; V gene: TRBV11-2; D gene: TRBD2
CDR3 protein: CATNSGNTGELFF; CDR3 DNA: TGTGCCACCAATAGCGGGAACACCGGGGAGCTGTTTTTT; J gene: TRBJ2-2; clone size: .; V gene: TRBV28; D gene: .
CDR3 protein: CASSLAASLNTEAFF; CDR3 DNA: TGTGCCAGCAGTTTAGCGGCAAGCCTGAACACTGAAGCTTTCTTT; J gene: TRBJ1-1; clone size: .; V gene: TRBV28; D gene: .
CDR3 protein: CASRPGQGLLTEAFF; CDR3 DNA: TGTGCCAGCAGGCCGGGACAGGGGCTTCTCACTGAAGCTTTCTTT; J gene: TRBJ1-1; clone size: .; V gene: TRBV25-1; D gene: TRBD1
CDR3 protein: CASSSHPGGSNQPQHF; CDR3 DNA: TGTGCCAGCAGTTCCCACCCAGGGGGTAGCAATCAGCCCCAGCATTTT; J gene: TRBJ1-5; clone size: .; V gene: TRBV6-5; D gene: TRBD1
CDR3 protein: CASSGGGLWGYTF; CDR3 DNA: TGTGCCAGCAGTGGAGGAGGGCTTTGGGGCTACACCTTC; J gene: TRBJ1-2; clone size: .; V gene: TRBV6-1; D gene: .
CDR3 protein: CASSVDRFSYEQYF; CDR3 DNA: TGCGCCAGCAGCGTCGACAGATTTTCCTACGAGCAGTACTTC; J gene: TRBJ2-7; clone size: .; V gene: TRBV5-1; D gene: .
CDR3 protein: CASSRLHPGLAAGANVLTF; CDR3 DNA: TGTGCCAGCAGCCGACTACATCCGGGACTAGCGGCCGGGGCCAACGTCCTGACTTTC; J gene: TRBJ2-6; clone size: .; V gene: TRBV7-2; D gene: TRBD2
CDR3 protein: CASSARLAGVSEQYF; CDR3 DNA: TGTGCCAGCAGTGCGCGGCTAGCGGGAGTTAGCGAGCAGTACTTC; J gene: TRBJ2-7; clone size: once; V gene: TRBV25-1; D gene: TRBD2
CDR3 protein: CATLGGRSNQPQHF; CDR3 DNA: TGTGCCACCCTAGGGGGTCGTAGCAATCAGCCCCAGCATTTT; J gene: TRBJ1-5; clone size: .; V gene: TRBV6-6; D gene: .
CDR3 protein: CASSPVQGGDSYEQYF; CDR3 DNA: TGTGCCAGCTCACCGGTCCAGGGGGGGGACTCCTACGAGCAGTACTTC; J gene: TRBJ2-7; clone size: .; V gene: TRBV18; D gene: .
CDR3 protein: CASRIGRASTDTQYF; CDR3 DNA: TGTGCCAGTAGGATCGGGAGGGCGAGCACAGATACGCAGTATTTT; J gene: TRBJ2-3; clone size: .; V gene: TRBV19; D gene: TRBD2
CDR3 protein: CAISDLGSSEQFF; CDR3 DNA: TGTGCCATCAGTGATTTGGGGAGTAGTGAGCAGTTCTTC; J gene: TRBJ2-1; clone size: .; V gene: TRBV10-3; D gene: .
CDR3 protein: CASSTRGTGANVLTF; CDR3 DNA: TGTGCCAGCAGCACCAGGGGGACCGGGGCCAACGTCCTGACTTTC; J gene: TRBJ2-6; clone size: .; V gene: TRBV5-4; D gene: TRBD1
CDR3 protein: CASSTGRGPGLAPYEQYF; CDR3 DNA: TGTGCCAGCAGCACAGGGAGGGGGCCTGGACTAGCACCCTACGAGCAGTACTTC; J gene: TRBJ2-7; clone size: .; V gene: TRBV7-6; D gene: .
CDR3 protein: CASSLGPSATPGNEQFF; CDR3 DNA: TGTGCCAGCAGCTTGGGCCCTTCAGCAACCCCTGGCAATGAGCAGTTCTTC; J gene: TRBJ2-1; clone size: .; V gene: TRBV7-2; D gene: .
CDR3 protein: CASSALEGNTIYF; CDR3 DNA: TGTGCCAGCAGCGCCCTGGAAGGAAACACCATATATTTT; J gene: TRBJ1-3; clone size: .; V gene: TRBV9; D gene: .
CDR3 protein: CASSLGGAVYNEQFF; CDR3 DNA: TGTGCCAGCAGCTTAGGGGGCGCCGTCTACAATGAGCAGTTCTTC; J gene: TRBJ2-1; clone size: .; V gene: TRBV6-6; D gene: TRBD1
CDR3 protein: CASSLEGIEKLFF; CDR3 DNA: TGTGCCAGCAGTTTGGAGGGGATTGAAAAACTGTTTTTT; J gene: TRBJ1-4; clone size: .; V gene: TRBV6-1; D gene: .
CDR3 protein: CASSQDRGTVDYGYTF; CDR3 DNA: TGTGCCAGCAGCCAAGATAGGGGGACAGTAGATTATGGCTACACCTTC; J gene: TRBJ1-2; clone size: .; V gene: TRBV14; D gene: TRBD1
CDR3 protein: CASSSTANTEAFF; CDR3 DNA: TGTGCCAGCTCATCAACAGCTAACACTGAAGCTTTCTTT; J gene: TRBJ1-1; clone size: .; V gene: TRBV18; D gene: .
CDR3 protein: CASSLAGTSGRYEQYF; CDR3 DNA: TGTGCCAGCAGCTTAGCCGGGACTAGCGGGAGGTACGAGCAGTACTTC; J gene: TRBJ2-7; clone size: .; V gene: TRBV7-8; D gene: TRBD2
CDR3 protein: CATSRDTVGGYTF; CDR3 DNA: TGTGCCACCAGCAGAGACACAGTAGGAGGCTACACCTTC; J gene: TRBJ1-2; clone size: .; V gene: TRBV15; D gene: .
CDR3 protein: CASSLRGGSTEAFF; CDR3 DNA: TGCGCCAGCAGCTTGCGGGGCGGGAGCACTGAAGCTTTCTTT; J gene: TRBJ1-1; clone size: .; V gene: TRBV5-1; D gene: .
CDR3 protein: CASGAQGAQTDTQYF; CDR3 DNA: TGTGCTAGTGGTGCGCAGGGGGCGCAGACAGATACGCAGTATTTT; J gene: TRBJ2-3; clone size: .; V gene: TRBV12-5; D gene: TRBD1
CDR3 protein: CASSWPPAVYGYTF; CDR3 DNA: TGTGCCAGCAGCTGGCCCCCGGCGGTCTATGGCTACACCTTC; J gene: TRBJ1-2; clone size: .; V gene: TRBV5-6; D gene: .
CDR3 protein: CASRAGLADYNEQFF; CDR3 DNA: TGCGCCAGCAGGGCGGGACTAGCGGACTACAATGAGCAGTTCTTC; J gene: TRBJ2-1; clone size: .; V gene: TRBV5-1; D gene: TRBD2
CDR3 protein: CASRRETGELFF; CDR3 DNA: TGTGCCAGCAGACGGGAGACCGGGGAGCTGTTTTTT; J gene: TRBJ2-2; clone size: .; V gene: TRBV28; D gene: .
CDR3 protein: CASSPSTYTGELFF; CDR3 DNA: TGTGCCAGCAGCCCAAGCACTTACACCGGGGAGCTGTTTTTT; J gene: TRBJ2-2; clone size: .; V gene: TRBV11-3; D gene: .
CDR3 protein: CASSLIGPVGNQPQHF; CDR3 DNA: TGCGCCAGCAGCTTGATAGGGCCAGTCGGCAATCAGCCCCAGCATTTT; J gene: TRBJ1-5; clone size: .; V gene: TRBV5-1; D gene: .
CDR3 protein: CASSPPQRNTGELFF; CDR3 DNA: TGTGCCAGCAGTCCCCCGCAAAGAAACACCGGGGAGCTGTTTTTT; J gene: TRBJ2-2; clone size: .; V gene: TRBV2; D gene: .
CDR3 protein: CASSVDLIGQGDNEQFF; CDR3 DNA: TGTGCCAGCAGCGTAGATTTGATCGGACAGGGGGACAATGAGCAGTTCTTC; J gene: TRBJ2-1; clone size: .; V gene: TRBV9; D gene: TRBD1
CDR3 protein: CASSFLAGGPDTQYF; CDR3 DNA: TGCGCCAGCAGCTTCCTAGCGGGAGGGCCAGATACGCAGTATTTT; J gene: TRBJ2-3; clone size: .; V gene: TRBV5-1; D gene: TRBD2
CDR3 protein: CASSSLAGGHNEQFF; CDR3 DNA: TGCGCCAGCAGCTCACTAGCGGGAGGGCACAATGAGCAGTTCTTC; J gene: TRBJ2-1; clone size: once; V gene: TRBV5-1; D gene: TRBD2
CDR3 protein: CASSTPTTEAFF; CDR3 DNA: TGTGCCAGCAGTACCCCTACCACTGAAGCTTTCTTT; J gene: TRBJ1-1; clone size: .; V gene: TRBV28; D gene: .
CDR3 protein: CAISGRSSYEQYF; CDR3 DNA: TGTGCCATCAGTGGACGTAGCTCCTACGAGCAGTACTTC; J gene: TRBJ2-7; clone size: .; V gene: TRBV10-3; D gene: .